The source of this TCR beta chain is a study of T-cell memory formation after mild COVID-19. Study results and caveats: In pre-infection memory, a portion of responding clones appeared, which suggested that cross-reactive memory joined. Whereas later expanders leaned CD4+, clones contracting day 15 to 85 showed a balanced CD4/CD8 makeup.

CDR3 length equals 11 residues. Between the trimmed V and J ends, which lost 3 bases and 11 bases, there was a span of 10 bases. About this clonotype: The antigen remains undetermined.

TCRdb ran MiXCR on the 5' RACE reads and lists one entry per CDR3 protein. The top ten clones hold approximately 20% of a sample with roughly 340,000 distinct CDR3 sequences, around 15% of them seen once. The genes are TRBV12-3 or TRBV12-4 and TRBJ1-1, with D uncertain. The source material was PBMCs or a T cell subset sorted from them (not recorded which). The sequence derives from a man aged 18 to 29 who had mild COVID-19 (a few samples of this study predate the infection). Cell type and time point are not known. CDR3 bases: TGTGCCAGCAGTTTTGGGCTGAGGGCTTTCTTT. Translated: CASSFGLRAFF.